One and the same sample provided the 24 T cell receptor beta chains below, sequenced in a study of graft-versus-host responses after intestinal transplantation. Clones were read by immunoSEQ multiplex PCR, and TCRdb kept only the in-frame ones, dropping some. The profile shows roughly 11,000 clones, 70% to 80% of them singletons. Investigators treated the graft tissue so that it released intraepithelial and lamina propria lymphocytes. Source: ileum tissue, taken 140 to 150 days after intestinal transplantation. All receptors come from a human patient who received an intestinal transplant, so some T cells may come from the graft donor.

This clone was recorded a few times. The rearrangement uses TRBV5-1 and TRBJ2-3; 9 positions match TRBD1. CDR1 SGHRS and CDR2 YFSETQ come from the germline V gene. V trimming: 3 bases; J trimming: 2 bases; junction bases outside the gene matches: 1. The CDR3 has 14 residues. The CDR3 loop reads CASSSQGATDTQYF. The CDR3 coding sequence is TGCGCCAGCAGCTCACAGGGGGCCACAGATACGCAGTATTTT.

In its sample, this clone was seen a few times. CDR3 sequence reads: CASSPLTGTNSPLHF. In DNA form, the CDR3 reads TGTGCCAGCTCACCCCTGACAGGCACTAATTCACCCCTCCACTTT. The V call is TRBV18, the J call TRBJ1-6; TRBD1 is a possible D gene (6 bases). Germline V gives CDR1 KGHSH, CDR2 LQKENI. The CDR3 extends over 15 amino acids. V shed 3 bases and J shed 6 bases, with 12 bases lying between them.

This clone was recorded only once. The chain links TRBV5-1 to TRBJ2-5; 7 nucleotides agree with TRBD1. Trimming cost V 0 bases and J 2 bases; bases outside gene matches: 4. This CDR3 spans 15 amino acids. Germline assignment: CDR1 SGHRS and CDR2 YFSETQ. The CDR3 here is CASSLVGQSQETQYF. As DNA, the CDR3 is TGCGCCAGCAGCTTGGTGGGACAGTCTCAAGAGACCCAGTACTTC.

The J gene is TRBJ2-1, the V gene TRBV27, with TRBD1 as a possible D gene (6 bases). Germline assignment: CDR1 MNHEY and CDR2 SMNVEV (reference sequence). V lost 7 bases, J lost 9 bases, and 34 bases lay in between. This CDR3 is built from 19 residues. CDR3 coding DNA: TGTGCCAGCATTGGGCCATCGACCGGGCGACAGGTACTCTTAGGTGAGCAGTTCTTC. The encoded protein is CASIGPSTGRQVLLGEQFF.

The rearrangement links TRBV9 to TRBJ2-7, with TRBD2 identical over 10 bases. Trimming at V came to 1 base and at J to 6 bases, leaving 4 bases not matched to a gene. CDR3 length: 14 residues. Per germline, CDR1 SGDLS and CDR2 YYNGEE. The CDR3 loop is CASSVSGGAREQYF. The CDR3 DNA sequence: TGTGCCAGCAGCGTAAGCGGGGGGGCTCGCGAGCAGTACTTC.

Relative to its sample, this clone is large. This same CDR3 is encoded by further DNA sequences in the sample. The chain joins TRBV5-1 to TRBJ2-5; TRBD2 might be the D (5 bases). The CDR3 is 14 amino acids. CDR1 is SGHRS, CDR2 YFSETQ, per germline. V shed 0 bases and J shed 2 bases, with 8 bases lying between them. The CDR3 nucleotides read TGCGCCAGCAGCTTGGGAGGGCTGCAAGAGACCCAGTACTTC. Its protein is CASSLGGLQETQYF.

The chain uses TRBV7-4 and TRBJ2-1; D is perhaps TRBD2 (6 bases). The CDR3 spans 16 residues. Germline V lookup: CDR1 SGHVT, CDR2 SQSDAQ. Trimming took off 5 bases at V and 9 bases at J, with 23 bases between the two ends. CDR3 in amino acids: CASSASGRGAPSEQFF. CDR3 bases: TGTGCCAGCAGCGCCAGTGGACGCGGGGCGCCCTCTGAGCAGTTCTTC.

This rearrangement joins TRBV4-2 to TRBJ2-3; D may be TRBD1 (6 bases). The CDR3 has 17 residues. Germline CDR1 reads LGHNA; CDR2 reads YNFKEQ. Trimming pared 0 bases from V and 4 bases from J, leaving 17 bases between. The CDR3 here is CASSQEGQGWIPDTQYF. The CDR3 DNA sequence: TGTGCCAGCAGCCAAGAAGGGCAGGGGTGGATTCCAGATACGCAGTATTTT.

This clone has more than one count but fewer than ten. The J gene is TRBJ2-7, the V gene TRBV5-4; 8 bases match TRBD1. V shed 0 bases and J 9 bases; nucleotides not matched to a gene: 8. Looked up from germline, CDR1 is SGHNT and CDR2 is YYREEE (reference sequence). The CDR3 spans 14 residues. The CDR3 sequence: CASSLEQGAVGQYF. CDR3 in DNA: TGTGCCAGCAGCTTGGAGCAGGGGGCAGTGGGGCAGTACTTC.

Details on this clone: Other DNA variants within this sample encode the same CDR3. This chain connects TRBV5-4 to TRBJ2-2; 10 positions match TRBD2. The CDR3 totals 16 residues. V shed 0 bases and J 4 bases; nucleotides not matched to a gene: 3. Per germline, CDR1 SGHNT and CDR2 YYREEE (reference sequence). The CDR3 sequence is CASSLASGGATGELFF. In nucleotides, the CDR3 is TGTGCCAGCAGCTTGGCGAGCGGGGGGGCCACCGGGGAGCTGTTTTTT. The full variable domain, its missing parts supplied by reference TRBV5-4 and TRBJ2-2, is ETGVTQSPTHLIKTRGQQVTLRCSSQSGHNTVSWYQQALGQGPQFIFQYYREEENGRGNFPPRFSGLQFPNYSSELNVNALELDDSALYLCASSLASGGATGELFFGEGSRLTVL.

The V call is TRBV7-9, the J call TRBJ1-5; weak D call: TRBD1 (5 bases). The V gene lost 1 base and the J gene lost 6 bases, with 13 bases spanning the gap. Germline V CDR1 and CDR2: SEHNR, FQNEAQ (reference sequence). This CDR3 comprises 15 residues. The CDR3 loop reads CASSLGAGGGQPQHF. The DNA of the CDR3 is TGTGCCAGCAGCTTAGGGGCGGGCGGGGGTCAGCCCCAGCATTTT. Full variable domain (remainder filled in from reference TRBV7-9 and TRBJ1-5): DTGVSQNPRHKITKRGQNVTFRCDPISEHNRLYWYRQTLGQGPEFLTYFQNEAQLEKSRLLSDRFSAERPKGSFSTLEIQRTEQGDSAMYLCASSLGAGGGQPQHFGDGTRLSIL.

The rearrangement joins TRBV25-1 to TRBJ2-2; 10 positions agree with TRBD1. Trimming at V came to 6 bases and at J to 7 bases, leaving 14 bases not matched to a gene. The V gene's germline CDR1 is MGHDK and CDR2 SYGVNS. CDR3 length: 17 residues. The CDR3 DNA follows: TGTGCCAGCAGCCCCCGAAGGACAGGGGGAAAGGGCGGGGAGCTGTTTTTT. Residues: CASSPRRTGGKGGELFF.

J is TRBJ1-1 and V is TRBV19; 7 positions match TRBD1. The CDR3 is 15 residues long. V lost 5 bases to trimming and J lost 11 bases; unmatched junction nucleotides: 17. The germline V gene has CDR1 LNHDA and CDR2 SQIVND (reference sequence). CDR3 coding DNA: TGTGCCAGTAGTGTGGAACAGGGGTTCGACAGAGGGGCTTTCTTT. Translation: CASSVEQGFDRGAFF. The full variable domain, rest sourced from reference TRBV19 and TRBJ1-1, is DGGITQSPKYLFRKEGQNVTLSCEQNLNHDAMYWYRQDPGQGLRLIYYSQIVNDFQKGDIAEGYSVSREKKESFPLTVTSAQKNPTAFYLCASSVEQGFDRGAFFGQGTRLTVV.

The genes are TRBV12-5 and TRBJ1-5; D perhaps matches TRBD1 (6 bases). The CDR3 sequence is 13 residues long. In germline, CDR1 is LGHNT, CDR2 FRNRAP. Trimming removed 0 bases from V and 7 bases from J, with 7 bases in between. The CDR3, as DNA: TGTGCTAGTGGTTTGGTACAGGGACAGCCCCAGCATTTT. Its protein is CASGLVQGQPQHF.

The chain couples TRBV5-4 to TRBJ2-2, with D possibly matching TRBD1 (7 bases). From germline, CDR1 is SGHNT and CDR2 YYREEE (reference sequence). CDR3 length equals 17 residues. V lost 5 bases to trimming and J lost 0 bases, with 17 bases between them. The CDR3 loop reads CASSRIQGGSNTGELFF. The CDR3 coding sequence is TGTGCCAGCAGTAGGATCCAGGGGGGTTCGAACACCGGGGAGCTGTTTTTT. Full variable domain (remainder filled in from reference TRBV5-4 and TRBJ2-2): ETGVTQSPTHLIKTRGQQVTLRCSSQSGHNTVSWYQQALGQGPQFIFQYYREEENGRGNFPPRFSGLQFPNYSSELNVNALELDDSALYLCASSRIQGGSNTGELFFGEGSRLTVL.

This sequence joins TRBV29-1 and TRBJ2-5; TRBD2 matches at 7 bases. CDR1 is SQVTM, CDR2 ANQGSEA, per germline. CDR3 length equals 14 residues. The trim removed 7 bases at V and 4 bases at J, leaving 12 bases unmatched. The CDR3: CSALRREKGETQYF. The CDR3 DNA follows: TGCAGCGCTCTTAGGCGGGAGAAAGGAGAGACCCAGTACTTC.

The chain combines TRBV28 with TRBJ2-7, with TRBD1 matching over 9 bases. V trimming: 11 bases; J trimming: 4 bases; junction bases outside the gene matches: 12. The CDR3 loop spans 14 amino acids. Per the germline V gene, CDR1 is MDHEN and CDR2 is SYDVKM. The CDR3, as DNA: TGTGCCGTGAGGGGTACAGGGGGCGGTTACGAGCAGTACTTC. Amino acid sequence: CAVRGTGGGYEQYF. Full variable domain (remainder filled in from reference TRBV28 and TRBJ2-7): DVKVTQSSRYLVKRTGEKVFLECVQDMDHENMFWYRQDPGLGLRLIYFSYDVKMKEKGDIPEGYSVSREKKERFSLILESASTNQTSMYLCAVRGTGGGYEQYFGPGTRLTVT.

The V call is TRBV9, the J call TRBJ2-1; 10 bases match TRBD2. CDR3 length: 22 residues. Losses at the gene ends were 4 bases for V and 5 bases for J; bases not matched to a gene: 27. Germline V gene data show CDR1 as SGDLS and CDR2 as YYNGEE. This CDR3 is CASSPRINRGLASVGANNEQFF. CDR3 nucleotides: TGTGCCAGCAGCCCCCGGATAAACCGGGGACTAGCGTCCGTGGGAGCCAACAATGAGCAGTTCTTC.

CDR3 in DNA: TGTGCCAGCAGCCAAGGCCTAGAATCCAATGAGCAGTTCTTC. Its protein is CASSQGLESNEQFF. The V gene is TRBV4-2, the J gene TRBJ2-1, with D hard to call. Germline assignment: CDR1 LGHNA and CDR2 YNFKEQ. V lost 1 base and J lost 6, with 10 bases in between. This CDR3 is built from 14 residues.

The gene calls are TRBV12-5 and TRBJ2-7; D not certain. This CDR3 has 11 residues. Germline V gene data show CDR1 as LGHNT and CDR2 as FRNRAP. Deletions cut 5 bases from V and 1 base from J, with 3 bases between. For the CDR3, the DNA is TGTGCTAGTGGTCATTCCTACGAGCAGTACTTC. Its translation is CASGHSYEQYF.

This chain uses TRBV5-1 with TRBJ2-7; tentatively, D is TRBD2 (5 bases). The germline V and J ends were trimmed by 2 bases and 5 bases, with 14 bases remaining between them. Looked up from germline, CDR1 is SGHRS and CDR2 is YFSETQ. The CDR3 is 14 amino acids. This chain's CDR3 is CASSLPSFPHEQYF. CDR3 in DNA: TGCGCCAGCAGCTTACCTAGCTTCCCCCACGAGCAGTACTTC.

In this sample, this clone turned up once. The chain recombines TRBV5-6 with TRBJ2-5, with 10 positions matching TRBD2. CDR1 and CDR2 from the germline V gene are SGHDT and YYEEEE. The CDR3 spans 16 residues. The V segment lost 3 bases and the J segment 2 bases; nucleotides outside the gene matches: 7. The CDR3 here is CASSSWTSGTQETQYF. The CDR3 DNA sequence: TGTGCCAGCAGCTCCTGGACTAGCGGAACGCAAGAGACCCAGTACTTC.

This clone showed up just once. The V call is TRBV27, the J call TRBJ2-5; D perhaps matches TRBD1 (6 bases). V was trimmed by 5 bases and J by 4 bases, leaving 20 bases between them. Germline loops: CDR1 MNHEY, CDR2 SMNVEV (reference sequence). CDR3 length: 16 amino acids. The CDR3 DNA reads as TGTGCCAGCAGTCATCTACAGGGCTCCTTTTCAGAGACCCAGTACTTC. Translating it yields CASSHLQGSFSETQYF.

The V call is TRBV7-6, the J call TRBJ2-3; no clear D. Germline values: CDR1 SGHVS, CDR2 FNYEAQ. The CDR3 extends over 16 amino acids. The ends were cut back, 5 bases at V and 0 bases at J, with 15 bases in the middle. Here the CDR3 reads CASSPGTRLSTDTQYF. For the CDR3, the DNA is TGTGCCAGCAGCCCAGGAACCCGGCTTAGCACAGATACGCAGTATTTT. The variable domain in full, completed from reference TRBV7-6 and TRBJ2-3, reads GAGVSQSPRYKVTKRGQDVALRCDPISGHVSLYWYRQALGQGPEFLTYFNYEAQQDKSGLPNDRFSAERPEGSISTLTIQRTEQRDSAMYRCASSPGTRLSTDTQYFGPGTRLTVL.